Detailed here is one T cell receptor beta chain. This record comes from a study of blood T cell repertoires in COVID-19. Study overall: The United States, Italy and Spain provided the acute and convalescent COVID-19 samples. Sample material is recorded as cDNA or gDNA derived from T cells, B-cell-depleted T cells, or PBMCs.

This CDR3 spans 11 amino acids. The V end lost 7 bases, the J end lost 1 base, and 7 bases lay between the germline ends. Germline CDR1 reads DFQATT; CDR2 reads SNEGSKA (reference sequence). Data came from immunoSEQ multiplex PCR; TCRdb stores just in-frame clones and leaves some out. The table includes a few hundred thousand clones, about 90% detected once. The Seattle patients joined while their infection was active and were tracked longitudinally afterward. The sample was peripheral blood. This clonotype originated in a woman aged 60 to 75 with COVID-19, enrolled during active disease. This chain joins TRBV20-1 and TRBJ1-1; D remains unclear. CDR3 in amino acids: CSGLENTEAFF. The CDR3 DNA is TGCAGTGGGTTAGAGAACACTGAAGCTTTCTTT.